The present T cell receptor beta chain was sequenced within a study of T cell changes during pregnancy in multiple sclerosis. This CDR3 is 13 amino acids long. The germline gives CDR1 WSHSY, CDR2 SAAADI. V was shortened by 3 bases and J by 8 bases, with 13 bases between the two germline ends. Libraries were prepared by immunoSEQ multiplex PCR; TCRdb keeps only in-frame clonotypes and omits some of them. Of 50,000 or so clones detected, 85% to 95% appear once; the ten largest clones hold around 0.6%. Sequences were derived from CD4+ T cells from peripheral blood mononuclear cells, sampled in the second trimester of pregnancy. The chain is built from TRBV10-2 and TRBJ1-2, with a weak D call TRBD1 (5 bases). This receptor was taken from a female donor with multiple sclerosis, enrolled in a pregnancy study. This CDR3 is CASSEGRARGYTF. CDR3 nucleotide sequence: TGCGCCAGCAGTGAAGGCAGGGCCAGGGGCTACACCTTC.